This TCR beta chain was sequenced during a study of shared clonotypes between healthy human individuals. Germline V gene lookup returns CDR1 SGHRS and CDR2 YFSETQ. The CDR3 has 12 residues. V trimming: 2 bases; J trimming: 9 bases; junction bases outside the gene matches: 1. Measured with immunoSEQ multiplex PCR; TCRdb has only the in-frame clones, and not every one. Of millions of clones in the sample, about 92% are singletons; the top ten hold 0.13% to 0.15%. The receptor was derived from a man between 18 and 29 years old in good health. What was sequenced was naive CD4+ T cells sorted from blood. Documented subset: CD45RA+ positively selected. The rearrangement joins TRBV5-1 to TRBJ2-1; the match to TRBD2 covers 8 bases. The CDR3 DNA reads as TGCGCCAGCAGCTTTAGCGGGACTGAGCAGTTCTTC. Its translation is CASSFSGTEQFF.